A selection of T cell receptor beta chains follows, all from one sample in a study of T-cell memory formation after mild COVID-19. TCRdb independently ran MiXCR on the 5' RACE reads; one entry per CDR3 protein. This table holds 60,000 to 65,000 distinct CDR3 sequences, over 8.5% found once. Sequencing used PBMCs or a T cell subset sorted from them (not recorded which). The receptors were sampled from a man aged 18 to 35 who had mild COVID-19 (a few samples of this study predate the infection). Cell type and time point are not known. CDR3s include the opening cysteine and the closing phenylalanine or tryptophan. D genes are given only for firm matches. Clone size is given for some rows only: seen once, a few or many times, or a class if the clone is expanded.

CDR3aa: CATSRTQGQGKGYTF
CDR3nt: TGTGCCACCAGCAGGACACAGGGACAGGGCAAAGGCTACACCTTC
d_gene: TRBD1
abundance: few
len: 15
v_gene: TRBV15
j_gene: TRBJ1-2

CDR3aa: CASSFTGNSPLHF
CDR3nt: TGTGCCAGCAGCTTTACAGGGAATTCACCCCTCCACTTT
d_gene: -
abundance: few
len: 13
v_gene: TRBV7-2
j_gene: TRBJ1-6

CDR3aa: CAATGGRWGNSDVNTEAFF
CDR3nt: TGTGCCGCCACCGGGGGGCGTTGGGGCAACTCTGATGTGAACACTGAAGCTTTCTTT
d_gene: -
abundance: few
len: 19
v_gene: TRBV5-4
j_gene: TRBJ1-1

CDR3aa: CASSALQREAFF
CDR3nt: TGTGCCAGCAGCGCATTACAGAGAGAAGCTTTCTTT
d_gene: -
abundance: -
len: 12
v_gene: TRBV7-9
j_gene: TRBJ1-1

CDR3aa: CASTLSNFLETQYF
CDR3nt: TGTGCCAGCACCCTTTCGAACTTTCTGGAGACCCAGTACTTC
d_gene: -
abundance: few
len: 14
v_gene: TRBV12-3/TRBV12-4
j_gene: TRBJ2-5

CDR3aa: CASSLRTSGVRDTQYF
CDR3nt: TGTGCCAGCAGCCTCCGGACTAGCGGGGTGAGAGATACGCAGTATTTT
d_gene: TRBD2
abundance: few
len: 16
v_gene: TRBV5-5
j_gene: TRBJ2-3

CDR3aa: CASSLGAQGAGTEAFF
CDR3nt: TGCGCCAGCAGCTTGGGGGCACAGGGGGCAGGTACTGAAGCTTTCTTT
d_gene: TRBD1
abundance: many
len: 16
v_gene: TRBV5-1
j_gene: TRBJ1-1

CDR3aa: CSIRTGGSTNEKLFF
CDR3nt: TGCAGCATAAGGACAGGGGGGAGTACTAATGAAAAACTGTTTTTT
d_gene: TRBD1
abundance: -
len: 15
v_gene: TRBV29-1
j_gene: TRBJ1-4

CDR3aa: CASSPTRGGNEQYF
CDR3nt: TGTGCCAGCTCACCGACCCGGGGAGGTAACGAGCAGTACTTC
d_gene: -
abundance: few
len: 14
v_gene: TRBV18
j_gene: TRBJ2-7

CDR3aa: CASSQWDRVNTEAFF
CDR3nt: TGCGCCAGCAGCCAATGGGACAGGGTGAACACTGAAGCTTTCTTT
d_gene: TRBD1
abundance: -
len: 15
v_gene: TRBV4-3
j_gene: TRBJ1-1

CDR3aa: CASYNDRAGGDTQYF
CDR3nt: TGCGCCAGTTATAATGACAGGGCCGGTGGAGATACGCAGTATTTT
d_gene: TRBD1
abundance: -
len: 15
v_gene: TRBV5-1
j_gene: TRBJ2-3

CDR3aa: CASSLLATDTQYF
CDR3nt: TGCGCCAGCAGCCTATTAGCCACAGATACGCAGTATTTT
d_gene: -
abundance: many
len: 13
v_gene: TRBV4-3
j_gene: TRBJ2-3

CDR3aa: CASSLTGADTEAFF
CDR3nt: TGTGCCAGCAGCCTCACAGGGGCGGACACTGAAGCTTTCTTT
d_gene: TRBD1
abundance: -
len: 14
v_gene: TRBV11-1
j_gene: TRBJ1-1

CDR3aa: CAWVSQGEGETQYF
CDR3nt: TGTGCCTGGGTCTCTCAGGGGGAAGGAGAGACCCAGTACTTC
d_gene: TRBD1
abundance: few
len: 14
v_gene: TRBV30
j_gene: TRBJ2-5

CDR3aa: CASSLGQGPYGYTF
CDR3nt: TGTGCCAGCAGCTTAGGGCAGGGACCCTATGGCTACACCTTC
d_gene: -
abundance: few
len: 14
v_gene: TRBV7-9
j_gene: TRBJ1-2

CDR3aa: CASSLDQSGTGSYNEQFF
CDR3nt: TGTGCCAGCAGCTTAGATCAATCGGGGACAGGCTCCTACAATGAGCAGTTCTTC
d_gene: TRBD1
abundance: -
len: 18
v_gene: TRBV11-3
j_gene: TRBJ2-1

CDR3aa: CASSPTRGGQGYEQYF
CDR3nt: TGCGCCAGCAGCCCTACCCGGGGAGGGCAGGGATACGAGCAGTACTTC
d_gene: TRBD2
abundance: few
len: 16
v_gene: TRBV5-1
j_gene: TRBJ2-7

CDR3aa: CASSLGSGTGYTF
CDR3nt: TGTGCCAGCAGTTTAGGTTCAGGCACCGGCTACACCTTC
d_gene: -
abundance: -
len: 13
v_gene: TRBV27
j_gene: TRBJ1-2